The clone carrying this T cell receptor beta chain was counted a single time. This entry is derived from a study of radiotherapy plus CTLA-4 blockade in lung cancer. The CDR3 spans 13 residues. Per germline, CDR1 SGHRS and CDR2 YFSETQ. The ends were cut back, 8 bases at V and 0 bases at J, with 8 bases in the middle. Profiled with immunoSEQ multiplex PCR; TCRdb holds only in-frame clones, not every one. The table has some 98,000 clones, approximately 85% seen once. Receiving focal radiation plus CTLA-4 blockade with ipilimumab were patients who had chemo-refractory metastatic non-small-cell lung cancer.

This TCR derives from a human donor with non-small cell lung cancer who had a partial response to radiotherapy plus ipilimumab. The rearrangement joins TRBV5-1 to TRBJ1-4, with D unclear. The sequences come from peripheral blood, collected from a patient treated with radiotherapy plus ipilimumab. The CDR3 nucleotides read TGCGCCAGATTCCTTGCAACTAATGAAAAACTGTTTTTT. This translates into CARFLATNEKLFF.